One sample yielded the 6 T cell receptor beta chains listed below, sequenced in a study of blood T cell repertoires in COVID-19. Some clones are missing from TCRdb's copy, which holds only in-frame ones; the method was immunoSEQ multiplex PCR. The profile shows about 12,000 clones, about two thirds of them singletons. Sample: peripheral blood. The receptors were sampled from a man in his 60s with COVID-19, enrolled during active disease.

The rearrangement uses TRBV6-5 and TRBJ1-1; D not resolved. V was trimmed by 2 bases and J by 3 bases, leaving 7 bases between them. The CDR3 has 13 amino acids. Germline loops: CDR1 MNHEY, CDR2 SVGAGI. The CDR3 DNA follows: TGTGCCAGCAGTTACAGGGAGCACACTGAAGCTTTCTTT. Translating it yields CASSYREHTEAFF.

This rearrangement joins TRBV30 to TRBJ2-5, with TRBD2 as a possible D gene (6 bases). The germline gives CDR1 GTSNPN, CDR2 SVGIG (reference sequence). V dropped 8 bases and J dropped 5 bases, with 15 bases sitting between them. The CDR3 length is 12 residues. CDR3 nucleotide sequence: TGTGCCCAGGGATTTGGAGGGGAGACCCAGTACTTC. This encodes CAQGFGGETQYF.

The J gene is TRBJ1-3, the V gene TRBV5-4; the D gene is possibly TRBD1 (6 bases). CDR1 and CDR2 from the germline V gene are SGHNT and YYREEE (reference sequence). V was cut by 3 bases and J by 0 bases, with 16 bases left in between. CDR3 length equals 17 residues. The CDR3 DNA is TGTGCCAGCAGCTCCCGGGACATGGGGCTCTCTGGAAACACCATATATTTT. Its protein product is CASSSRDMGLSGNTIYF.

The chain combines TRBV9 with TRBJ2-3; D uncertain. Germline V gene lookup returns CDR1 SGDLS and CDR2 YYNGEE. Trimming stripped 0 bases from V and 4 bases from J, with 9 bases between. This CDR3 has 14 amino acids. The CDR3, as DNA: TGTGCCAGCAGCGTAGTCCCTACCCCAGATACGCAGTATTTT. It translates to CASSVVPTPDTQYF.

This chain links TRBV9 with TRBJ1-2; TRBD1 aligns across 8 bases. The germline CDR1 and CDR2 sequences are SGDLS and YYNGEE. V shed 0 bases and J 2 bases; nucleotides not matched to a gene: 3. The CDR3 runs to 15 residues. CDR3 nucleotide sequence: TGTGCCAGCAGCGTAGTAGGGACAGGAAACTATGGCTACACCTTC. Protein: CASSVVGTGNYGYTF.

V is TRBV7-9 and J is TRBJ2-4; possibly TRBD1 for D (6 bases). CDR1 and CDR2 from the germline V gene are SEHNR and FQNEAQ (reference sequence). The V end was cut by 1 base, the J end by 9 bases, with 10 bases between. This CDR3 is built from 13 residues. The CDR3 spells CASSLGGQSIQYF. The CDR3, as DNA: TGTGCCAGCAGCTTAGGAGGACAGAGCATTCAGTACTTC.